The 7 T cell receptor beta chains below all came from one sample that was sequenced in a study of T-cell reconstitution after alpha-beta-depleted transplantation in children. The TCRbeta library incorporated unique molecular identifiers. TCRdb used MiXCR to reprocess the PCR reads, holding one entry per CDR3 protein. The sample carries around 480,000 distinct CDR3 sequences, around a third recorded once. Specimen: PBMCs from the stem cell graft donor, collected from the stem cell graft. The receptors come from a human donor who donated a stem cell graft to a child with aplastic anemia.

The gene calls are TRBV7-9 and TRBJ2-5; 8 bases map to TRBD1. The J segment lost 5 bases and the V segment lost 7 bases, leaving 6 bases of the junction unmatched. The CDR3 length is 13 residues. Germline V gene data show CDR1 as SEHNR and CDR2 as FQNEAQ (reference sequence). CDR3 sequence (DNA): TGTGCCAGCAATGGACAGGGTCAGGAGACCCAGTACTTC. This encodes CASNGQGQETQYF.

This clonotype was detected a few times. The rearrangement joins TRBV7-8 to TRBJ2-3, with D unclear. Germline V lookup: CDR1 SGHVS, CDR2 FQNEAQ. The V end lost 1 base, the J end lost 0 bases, and 23 bases lay between the germline ends. The CDR3 extends over 20 amino acids. In DNA, the CDR3 is TGTGCCAGCAGCTTAGGGTTGAAGCGAAACTTATTGAGCAGCACAGATACGCAGTATTTT. Translating it yields CASSLGLKRNLLSSTDTQYF.

The J gene is TRBJ2-5, the V gene TRBV20-1; D gene ambiguous. Germline CDR1 DFQATT, CDR2 SNEGSKA (reference sequence). The CDR3 has 13 amino acids. Trimming removed 4 bases from V and 2 bases from J, with 11 bases in between. CDR3 residues: CSAIGNTQETQYF. The CDR3 DNA sequence: TGCAGTGCTATTGGGAACACTCAAGAGACCCAGTACTTC.

This clonotype has a count of ten or more. The chain uses TRBV29-1 and TRBJ2-7; 7 bases align to TRBD2. Germline V gene lookup returns CDR1 SQVTM and CDR2 ANQGSEA. V gave up 4 bases and J gave up 4 bases; unmatched junction bases: 7. The CDR3 has 13 residues. The DNA for the CDR3 is TGCAGCGTTGGCGCGTCGGGAGGATACGAGCAGTACTTC. The encoded protein is CSVGASGGYEQYF.

The chain recombines TRBV29-1 with TRBJ1-4; possibly TRBD1 for D (6 bases). From germline, CDR1 is SQVTM and CDR2 ANQGSEA. This CDR3 contains 13 residues. Trimming removed 2 bases from V and 10 bases from J, with 14 bases in between. This chain's CDR3 is CSVESPGAGKLFF. The CDR3 DNA sequence: TGCAGCGTTGAATCCCCAGGGGCGGGAAAACTGTTTTTT.

The CDR3 protein is CASSQSPGGDYGYTF. In DNA, the CDR3 is TGCGCCAGCAGCCAAAGCCCAGGTGGGGACTATGGCTACACCTTC. The chain has TRBV5-1 and TRBJ1-2; D not resolved. This CDR3 comprises 15 residues. Germline V gives CDR1 SGHRS, CDR2 YFSETQ. V lost 4 bases and J lost 3, with 16 bases in between. The entire variable domain, with the rest obtained from reference TRBV5-1 and TRBJ1-2, is as follows: KAGVTQTPRYLIKTRGQQVTLSCSPISGHRSVSWYQQTPGQGLQFLFEYFSETQRNKGNFPGRFSGRQFSNSRSEMNVSTLELGDSALYLCASSQSPGGDYGYTFGSGTRLTVV.

The rearrangement joins TRBV29-1 to TRBJ1-4; 9 bases map to TRBD1. Looked up from germline, CDR1 is SQVTM and CDR2 is ANQGSEA. V lost 5 bases, J lost 6 bases, and 4 bases stayed unmatched. This CDR3 contains 13 residues. The DNA of the CDR3 is TGCAGCGTTTTACAGGGGGCGGATGAAAAACTGTTTTTT. This translates into CSVLQGADEKLFF. The full variable domain, its missing parts supplied by reference TRBV29-1 and TRBJ1-4, is SAVISQKPSRDICQRGTSLTIQCQVDSQVTMMFWYRQQPGQSLTLIATANQGSEATYESGFVIDKFPISRPNLTFSTLTVSNMSPEDSSIYLCSVLQGADEKLFFGSGTQLSVL.